These T cell receptor beta chains were read from a single sample in a study of technical replicates of blood from a few donors. TCRdb's table, derived via immunoSEQ multiplex PCR, lists solely in-frame clones and lacks some. There are around 100,000 clones in the sample; approximately 95% occur only once, and 0.3% to 0.35% lies in the top ten. Sample: T cells isolated from PBMCs. The origin of the receptors is a human donor in good health. Each CDR3 is given with its conserved first and last residue. A D gene is named only where the DNA matches it firmly. Clone size is stated in some rows and not others, as once, few, many or a class when expanded.

D,size,V,J,CDR3,DNA
.,.,TRBV19,TRBJ1-1,CASSMASNTEAFF,TGTGCCAGTAGTATGGCTTCGAACACTGAAGCTTTCTTT
.,.,TRBV4-2,TRBJ1-5,CASSQDLNSYQPQHF,TGTGCCAGCAGCCAAGACCTTAACAGTTATCAGCCCCAGCATTTT
.,.,TRBV18,TRBJ2-4,CASSPEGNIQYF,TGTGCCAGCTCACCAGAGGGAAACATTCAGTACTTC
.,.,TRBV28,TRBJ2-3,CASSFVASSADTQYF,TGTGCCAGCAGTTTTGTGGCTAGTTCCGCAGATACGCAGTATTTT
.,once,TRBV6-4,TRBJ1-2,CASSALDGYGYTF,TGTGCCAGCAGTGCCCTAGACGGCTATGGCTACACCTTC
TRBD2,.,TRBV19,TRBJ2-7,CASSRRTSGYEQYF,TGTGCCAGTAGTCGTCGGACTAGTGGGTACGAGCAGTACTTC
TRBD1,.,TRBV2,TRBJ1-5,CASSSDRGYSNQPQHF,TGTGCCAGCAGTTCGGACAGGGGTTATAGCAATCAGCCCCAGCATTTT
.,.,TRBV4-3,TRBJ2-5,CASSQVLYSFGETQYF,TGCGCCAGCAGCCAGGTTCTGTATTCTTTCGGGGAGACCCAGTACTTC
TRBD2,.,TRBV12-5,TRBJ2-3,CASGLVLSGRLSLDTQYF,TGTGCTAGTGGTTTGGTACTTAGCGGGAGGCTTAGTTTGGATACGCAGTATTTT
.,.,TRBV6-5,TRBJ1-1,CASSGGDTEAFF,TGTGCCAGCAGCGGGGGGGACACTGAAGCTTTCTTT
TRBD2,.,TRBV5-1,TRBJ2-5,CASSLVILAGEETQYF,TGCGCCAGCAGCTTGGTAATCCTAGCGGGTGAAGAGACCCAGTACTTC
TRBD1,.,TRBV5-1,TRBJ2-7,CASSLSLDRFYEQYF,TGCGCCAGCAGCTTGTCATTGGACAGGTTCTACGAGCAGTACTTC
TRBD1,.,TRBV5-4,TRBJ1-2,CASSLVNRGQYYGYTF,TGTGCCAGCAGCTTGGTGAACAGGGGGCAGTACTATGGCTACACCTTC
TRBD1,once,TRBV14,TRBJ1-1,CASSQELRGPTEAFF,TGTGCCAGCAGCCAAGAATTGAGGGGGCCCACTGAAGCTTTCTTT
.,.,TRBV27,TRBJ2-4,CASSFVAGPGIQYF,TGTGCCAGCAGTTTCGTGGCAGGGCCGGGCATTCAGTACTTC
.,.,TRBV7-9,TRBJ2-2,CASTTRGATGELFF,TGTGCCAGCACCACACGGGGGGCGACCGGGGAGCTGTTTTTT
TRBD1,.,TRBV27,TRBJ2-1,CASSPGTGTYNEQFF,TGTGCCAGCAGTCCCGGGACAGGAACCTACAATGAGCAGTTCTTC
TRBD1,.,TRBV7-3,TRBJ2-1,CASSSGQGFDEQFF,TGTGCCAGCAGCTCCGGACAGGGATTCGATGAGCAGTTCTTC
TRBD2,.,TRBV19,TRBJ2-5,CASSIALAGVRETQYF,TGTGCCAGTAGTATAGCTCTAGCGGGAGTGAGGGAGACCCAGTACTTC
.,.,TRBV6-5,TRBJ2-4,CASSYGAFLAKNIQYF,TGTGCCAGCAGTTACGGAGCGTTCCTAGCCAAAAACATTCAGTACTTC
.,.,TRBV4-1,TRBJ2-1,CASSQGMAASSYNEQFF,TGCGCCAGCAGCCAAGGAATGGCGGCCAGCTCCTACAATGAGCAGTTCTTC
.,.,TRBV15,TRBJ2-1,CATSSFFSSYNEQFF,TGTGCCACCAGCAGTTTCTTCAGCTCCTACAATGAGCAGTTCTTC
.,.,TRBV29-1,TRBJ1-1,CSVDRGAEAFF,TGCAGCGTTGACAGGGGCGCTGAAGCTTTCTTT
TRBD1,.,TRBV27,TRBJ1-4,CASRGGTGDEKLFF,TGTGCCAGCAGAGGGGGGACAGGGGACGAAAAACTGTTTTTT
.,.,TRBV19,TRBJ2-5,CASSIKETQYF,TGTGCCAGTAGTATCAAAGAGACCCAGTACTTC
TRBD2,.,TRBV18,TRBJ2-1,CASSPLREGRHEQFF,TGTGCCAGCTCACCACTACGGGAGGGGAGACATGAGCAGTTCTTC
.,.,TRBV2,TRBJ2-7,CASRGQGGDYEQYF,TGTGCCAGCAGGGGCCAAGGGGGGGACTACGAGCAGTACTTC
.,.,TRBV9,TRBJ1-5,CASSVSYSNQPQHF,TGTGCCAGCAGCGTATCTTATAGCAATCAGCCCCAGCATTTT
.,.,TRBV4-2,TRBJ2-1,CASSLIDREQFF,TGTGCCAGCAGCCTTATCGATCGGGAGCAGTTCTTC
.,.,TRBV6-5,TRBJ1-5,CASSYRENQPQHF,TGTGCCAGCAGTTACAGGGAGAATCAGCCCCAGCATTTT
TRBD2,.,TRBV5-4,TRBJ2-5,CASSSPLGLVQETQYF,TGTGCCAGCAGCTCCCCCCTAGGACTAGTCCAAGAGACCCAGTACTTC
TRBD1,once,TRBV10-2,TRBJ1-2,CASSVEQGNYYGYTF,TGCGCCAGCAGTGTGGAACAGGGGAATTACTATGGCTACACCTTC
TRBD2,.,TRBV5-1,TRBJ2-3,CASSFSGGSTDTQYF,TGCGCCAGCAGCTTCAGCGGGGGATCCACAGATACGCAGTATTTT
TRBD1,.,TRBV2,TRBJ1-4,CASSVDRGYEKLFF,TGTGCCAGCAGTGTAGACAGGGGTTATGAAAAACTGTTTTTT
.,.,TRBV18,TRBJ1-2,CASSQYDRLNYGYTF,TGTGCCAGCTCACAATACGACAGGCTTAACTATGGCTACACCTTC
.,.,TRBV4-1,TRBJ1-5,CASSQDRGSNQPQHF,TGCGCCAGCAGCCAAGATCGGGGATCCAATCAGCCCCAGCATTTT
TRBD2,.,TRBV5-1,TRBJ2-3,CASSQELAGGADTQYF,TGCGCCAGCAGCCAAGAACTAGCGGGAGGGGCAGATACGCAGTATTTT
TRBD1,.,TRBV5-1,TRBJ1-2,CASSTTGGEVLGYTF,TGCGCCAGCAGTACGACAGGGGGAGAGGTGTTAGGCTACACCTTC
TRBD2,once,TRBV19,TRBJ2-7,CASSMEEREGLDEQYF,TGTGCCAGTAGTATGGAAGAGCGGGAGGGCCTCGACGAGCAGTACTTC
.,.,TRBV15,TRBJ2-3,CATSRPTPSDTQYF,TGTGCCACCAGCAGACCAACTCCGTCGGATACGCAGTATTTT
TRBD2,.,TRBV7-6,TRBJ2-7,CASSLQLAGSYEQYF,TGTGCCAGCAGCCTCCAACTAGCGGGGTCCTACGAGCAGTACTTC
.,.,TRBV28,TRBJ2-7,CASSFAASEQYF,TGTGCCAGCAGTTTTGCGGCTTCCGAGCAGTACTTC